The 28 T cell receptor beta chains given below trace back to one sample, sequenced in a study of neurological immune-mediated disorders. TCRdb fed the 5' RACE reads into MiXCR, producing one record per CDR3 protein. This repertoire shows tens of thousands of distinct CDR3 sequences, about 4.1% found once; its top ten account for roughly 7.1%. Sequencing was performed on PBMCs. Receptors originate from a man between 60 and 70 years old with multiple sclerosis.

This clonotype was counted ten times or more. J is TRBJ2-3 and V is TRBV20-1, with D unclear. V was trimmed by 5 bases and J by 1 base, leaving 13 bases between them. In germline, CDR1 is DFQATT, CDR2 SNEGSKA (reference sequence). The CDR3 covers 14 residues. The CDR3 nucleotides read TGCAGTGCTCCCTTTAGGCAGGGCACAGATACGCAGTATTTT. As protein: CSAPFRQGTDTQYF.

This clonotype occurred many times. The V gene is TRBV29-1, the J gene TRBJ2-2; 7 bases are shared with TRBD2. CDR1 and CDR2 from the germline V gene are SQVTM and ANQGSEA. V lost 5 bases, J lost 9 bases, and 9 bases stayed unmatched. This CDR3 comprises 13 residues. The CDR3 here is CSVWTRSGRELFF. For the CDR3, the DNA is TGCAGCGTTTGGACTAGGTCGGGCCGGGAGCTGTTTTTT.

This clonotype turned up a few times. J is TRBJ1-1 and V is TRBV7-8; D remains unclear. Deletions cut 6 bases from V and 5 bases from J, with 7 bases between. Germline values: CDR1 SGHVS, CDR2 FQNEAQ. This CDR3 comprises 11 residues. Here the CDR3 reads CASRSGTEAFF. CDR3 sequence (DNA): TGTGCCAGCAGATCCGGGACTGAAGCTTTCTTT.

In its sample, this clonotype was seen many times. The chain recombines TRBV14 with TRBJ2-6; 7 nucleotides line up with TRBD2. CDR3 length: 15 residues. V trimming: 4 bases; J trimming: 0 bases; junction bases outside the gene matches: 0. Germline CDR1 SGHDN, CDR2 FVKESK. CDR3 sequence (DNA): TGTGCCAGCAGCCGGGGGGGCTCTGGGGCCAACGTCCTGACTTTC. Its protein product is CASSRGGSGANVLTF.

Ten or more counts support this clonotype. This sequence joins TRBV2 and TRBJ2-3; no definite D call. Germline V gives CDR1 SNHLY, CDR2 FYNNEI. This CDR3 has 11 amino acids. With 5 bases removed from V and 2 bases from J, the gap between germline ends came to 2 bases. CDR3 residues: CASSITDTQYF. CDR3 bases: TGTGCCAGCAGTATCACAGATACGCAGTATTTT.

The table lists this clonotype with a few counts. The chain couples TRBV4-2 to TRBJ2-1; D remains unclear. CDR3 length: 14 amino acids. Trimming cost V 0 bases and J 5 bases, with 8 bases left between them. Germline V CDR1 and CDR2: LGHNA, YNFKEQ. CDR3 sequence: CASSQEGWNNEQFF. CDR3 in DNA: TGTGCCAGCAGCCAAGAGGGGTGGAACAATGAGCAGTTCTTC.

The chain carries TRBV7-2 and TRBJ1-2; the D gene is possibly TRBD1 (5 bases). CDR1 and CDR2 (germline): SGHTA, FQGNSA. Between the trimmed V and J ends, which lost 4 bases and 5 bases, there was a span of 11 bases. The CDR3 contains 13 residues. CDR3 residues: CASSSSEGYGYTF. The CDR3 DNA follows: TGTGCCAGCAGCTCGTCTGAGGGGTATGGCTACACCTTC.

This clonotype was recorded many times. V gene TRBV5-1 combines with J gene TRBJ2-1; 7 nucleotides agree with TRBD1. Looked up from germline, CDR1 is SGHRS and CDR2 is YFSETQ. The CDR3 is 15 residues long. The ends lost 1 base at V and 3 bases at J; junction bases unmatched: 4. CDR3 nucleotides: TGCGCCAGCAGCTTGCTAGGGGGCGGCTACAATGAGCAGTTCTTC. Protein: CASSLLGGGYNEQFF.

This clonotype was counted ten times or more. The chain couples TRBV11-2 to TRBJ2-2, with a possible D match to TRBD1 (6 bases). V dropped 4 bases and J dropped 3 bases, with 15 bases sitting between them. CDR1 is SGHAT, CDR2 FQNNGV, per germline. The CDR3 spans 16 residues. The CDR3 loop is CASSSYGPGDTGELFF. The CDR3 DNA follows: TGTGCCAGCAGCTCCTACGGGCCAGGGGACACCGGGGAGCTGTTTTTT.

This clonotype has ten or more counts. Here the CDR3 reads CASSPDRAHETQYF. In DNA form, the CDR3 reads TGTGCCAGCAGCCCTGACAGGGCCCACGAGACCCAGTACTTC. V usage is TRBV7-9 and J usage is TRBJ2-5; 7 positions agree with TRBD1. Per the germline V gene, CDR1 is SEHNR and CDR2 is FQNEAQ (reference sequence). Unmatched junction bases numbered 8, after V lost 5 bases and J lost 5 bases. The CDR3 length is 14 residues.

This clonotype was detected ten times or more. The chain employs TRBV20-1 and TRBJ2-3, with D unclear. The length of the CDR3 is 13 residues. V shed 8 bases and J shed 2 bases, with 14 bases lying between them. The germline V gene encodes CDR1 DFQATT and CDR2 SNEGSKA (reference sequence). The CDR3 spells CSTLVSFTDTQYF. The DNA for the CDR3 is TGCAGTACCCTGGTCAGCTTCACAGATACGCAGTATTTT.

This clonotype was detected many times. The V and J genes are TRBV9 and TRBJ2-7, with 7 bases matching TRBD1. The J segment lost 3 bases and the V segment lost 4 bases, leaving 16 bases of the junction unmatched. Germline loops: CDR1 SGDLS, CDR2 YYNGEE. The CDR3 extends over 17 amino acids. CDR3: CASSPRLGTAPDYEQYF. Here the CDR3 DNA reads TGTGCCAGCAGCCCCCGCCTTGGGACAGCCCCCGACTACGAGCAGTACTTC.

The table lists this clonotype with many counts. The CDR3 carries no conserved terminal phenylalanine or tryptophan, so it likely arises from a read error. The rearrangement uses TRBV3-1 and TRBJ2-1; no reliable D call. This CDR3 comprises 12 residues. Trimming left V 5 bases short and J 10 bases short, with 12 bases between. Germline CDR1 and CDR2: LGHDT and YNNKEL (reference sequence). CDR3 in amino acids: CASSFNYAEQFN. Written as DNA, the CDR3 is TGTGCCAGCAGCTTCAACTACGCGGAGCAGTTCAAC.

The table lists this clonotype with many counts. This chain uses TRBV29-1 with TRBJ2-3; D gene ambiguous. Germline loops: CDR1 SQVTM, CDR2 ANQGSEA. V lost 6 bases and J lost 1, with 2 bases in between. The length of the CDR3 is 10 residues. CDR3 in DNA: TGCAGCGTGGGCACAGATACGCAGTATTTT. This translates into CSVGTDTQYF.

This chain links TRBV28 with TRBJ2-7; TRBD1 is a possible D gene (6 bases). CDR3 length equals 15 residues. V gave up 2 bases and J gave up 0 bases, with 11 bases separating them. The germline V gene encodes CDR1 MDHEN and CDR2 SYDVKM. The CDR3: CASSLGGIASYEQYF. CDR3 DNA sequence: TGTGCCAGCAGTTTAGGGGGCATTGCCTCCTACGAGCAGTACTTC. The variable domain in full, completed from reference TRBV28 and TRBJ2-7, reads DVKVTQSSRYLVKRTGEKVFLECVQDMDHENMFWYRQDPGLGLRLIYFSYDVKMKEKGDIPEGYSVSREKKERFSLILESASTNQTSMYLCASSLGGIASYEQYFGPGTRLTVT.

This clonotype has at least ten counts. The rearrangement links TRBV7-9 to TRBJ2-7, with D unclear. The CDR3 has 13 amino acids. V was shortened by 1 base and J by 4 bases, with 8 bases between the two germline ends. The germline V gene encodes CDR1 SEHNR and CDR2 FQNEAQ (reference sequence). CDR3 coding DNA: TGTGCCAGCAGCTTAGGGTACGGGTACGAGCAGTACTTC. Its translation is CASSLGYGYEQYF.

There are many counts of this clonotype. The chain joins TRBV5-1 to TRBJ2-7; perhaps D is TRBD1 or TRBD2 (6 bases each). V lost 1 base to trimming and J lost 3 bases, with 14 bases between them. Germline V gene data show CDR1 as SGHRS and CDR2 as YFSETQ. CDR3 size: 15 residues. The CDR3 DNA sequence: TGCGCCAGCAGCTTGATGGGGGGCGCCAACTACGAGCAGTACTTC. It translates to CASSLMGGANYEQYF.

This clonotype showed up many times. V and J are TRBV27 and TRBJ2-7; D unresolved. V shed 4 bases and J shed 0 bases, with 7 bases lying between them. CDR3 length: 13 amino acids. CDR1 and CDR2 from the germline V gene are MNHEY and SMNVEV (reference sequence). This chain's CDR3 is CASSSTVSYEQYF. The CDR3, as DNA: TGTGCCAGCAGTTCTACCGTCTCCTACGAGCAGTACTTC.

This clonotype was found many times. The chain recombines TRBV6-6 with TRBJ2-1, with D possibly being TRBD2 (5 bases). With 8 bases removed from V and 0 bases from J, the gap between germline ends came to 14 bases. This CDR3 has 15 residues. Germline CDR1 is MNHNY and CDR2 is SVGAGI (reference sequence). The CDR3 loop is CASALERSSYNEQFF. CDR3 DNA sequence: TGTGCCAGCGCCTTAGAGCGGAGCTCCTACAATGAGCAGTTCTTC.

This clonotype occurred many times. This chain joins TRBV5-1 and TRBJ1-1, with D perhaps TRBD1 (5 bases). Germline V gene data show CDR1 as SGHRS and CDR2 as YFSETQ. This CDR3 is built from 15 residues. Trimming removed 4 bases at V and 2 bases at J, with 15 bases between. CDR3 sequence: CASSLGTWENTEAFF. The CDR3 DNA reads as TGCGCCAGCAGCCTAGGGACCTGGGAAAACACTGAAGCTTTCTTT.

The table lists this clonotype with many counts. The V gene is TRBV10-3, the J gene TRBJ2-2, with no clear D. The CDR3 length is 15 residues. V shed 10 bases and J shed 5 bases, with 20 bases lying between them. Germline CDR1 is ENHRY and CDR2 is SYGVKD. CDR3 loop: CAKAPGPGQTGELFF. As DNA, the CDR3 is TGTGCCAAGGCGCCCGGGCCCGGTCAGACCGGGGAGCTGTTTTTT.

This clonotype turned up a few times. The CDR3 region is CASSPAGRKPTDTQYF. The CDR3 nucleotides read TGTGCCAGCAGCCCGGCGGGCCGAAAGCCCACAGATACGCAGTATTTT. The rearrangement joins TRBV7-2 to TRBJ2-3; perhaps TRBD2 as D (5 bases). There are 16 residues in the CDR3. CDR1 is SGHTA and CDR2 is FQGNSA in the germline V gene. Trimming took off 5 bases at V and 2 bases at J, with 17 bases between the two ends. The full variable domain, in which reference TRBV7-2 and TRBJ2-3 provide the parts outside the CDR3, is GAGVSQSPSNKVTEKGKDVELRCDPISGHTALYWYRQSLGQGLEFLIYFQGNSAPDKSGLPSDRFSAERTGGSVSTLTIQRTQQEDSAVYLCASSPAGRKPTDTQYFGPGTRLTVL.

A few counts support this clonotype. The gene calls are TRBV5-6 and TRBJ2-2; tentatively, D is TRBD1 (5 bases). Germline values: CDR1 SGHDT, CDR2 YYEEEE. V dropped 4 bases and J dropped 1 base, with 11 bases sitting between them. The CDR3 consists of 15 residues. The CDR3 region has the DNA TGTGCCAGCAGCCCGAAGACAGTGAACACCGGGGAGCTGTTTTTT. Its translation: CASSPKTVNTGELFF. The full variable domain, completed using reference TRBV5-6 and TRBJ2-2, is DAGVTQSPTHLIKTRGQQVTLRCSPKSGHDTVSWYQQALGQGPQFIFQYYEEEERQRGNFPDRFSGHQFPNYSSELNVNALLLGDSALYLCASSPKTVNTGELFFGEGSRLTVL.

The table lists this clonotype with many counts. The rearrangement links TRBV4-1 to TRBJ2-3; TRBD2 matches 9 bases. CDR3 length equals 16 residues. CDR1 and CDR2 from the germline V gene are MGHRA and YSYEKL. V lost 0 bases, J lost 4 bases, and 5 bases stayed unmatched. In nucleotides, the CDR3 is TGCGCCAGCAGCCAAGAGAGCGGGGGGTTCCCAGATACGCAGTATTTT. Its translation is CASSQESGGFPDTQYF.

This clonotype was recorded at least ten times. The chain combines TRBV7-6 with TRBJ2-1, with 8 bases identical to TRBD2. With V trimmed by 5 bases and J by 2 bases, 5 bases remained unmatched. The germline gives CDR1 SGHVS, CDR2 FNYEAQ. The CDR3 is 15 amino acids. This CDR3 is CASSPAGGTYNEQFF. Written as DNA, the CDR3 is TGTGCCAGCAGCCCGGCGGGGGGAACCTACAATGAGCAGTTCTTC.

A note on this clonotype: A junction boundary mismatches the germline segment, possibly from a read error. The CDR3 region is CSAREQGLMRDSTLNF. CDR3 coding DNA: TGCAGTGCTAGAGAGCAGGGTTTAATGAGAGATTCAACCCTCAACTTT. The rearrangement uses TRBV20-1 and TRBJ1-6, with a tentative D call TRBD1 (5 bases). This CDR3 contains 16 residues. From germline, CDR1 is DFQATT and CDR2 SNEGSKA (reference sequence).

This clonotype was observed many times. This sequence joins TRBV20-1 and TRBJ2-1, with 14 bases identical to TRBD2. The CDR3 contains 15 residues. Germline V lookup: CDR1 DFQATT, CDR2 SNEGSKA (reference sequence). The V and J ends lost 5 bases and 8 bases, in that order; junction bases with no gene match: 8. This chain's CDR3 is CSAEGLAGGGDEQFF. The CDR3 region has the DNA TGCAGTGCTGAAGGACTAGCGGGAGGAGGCGATGAGCAGTTCTTC.

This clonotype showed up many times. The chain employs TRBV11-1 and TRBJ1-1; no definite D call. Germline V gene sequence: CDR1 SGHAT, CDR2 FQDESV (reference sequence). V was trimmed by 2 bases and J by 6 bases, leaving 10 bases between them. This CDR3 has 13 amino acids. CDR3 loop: CASSLSNPAEAFF. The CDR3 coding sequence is TGTGCCAGCAGCTTATCCAATCCCGCTGAAGCTTTCTTT.